This passage covers 25 T cell receptor beta chains from one sample sequenced in a study of response to subunit inactivated influenza vaccine. MiXCR, run by TCRdb on the RT-PCR reads, gives a single entry per CDR3 protein. Of 500,000 to 550,000 distinct CDR3 sequences listed, under 8.5% were seen once; the top ten hold over 10%. The source was PBMCs from blood, collected around 25 months after vaccination. These TCRs come from a man in his fifties or sixties who received an inactivated influenza vaccine.

The genes are TRBV4-3 and TRBJ1-2, with TRBD1 matching 9 bases. Per germline, CDR1 LGHNA and CDR2 YSLEER. The CDR3 contains 15 residues. J lost 7 bases, V lost 3 bases, and 9 bases had no gene match. CDR3 sequence (DNA): TGCGCCAGCAGCCATGATACAGGGGGCAGGGGTGGCTACACCTTC. The encoded protein is CASSHDTGGRGGYTF.

This clonotype was recorded a few times. This chain joins TRBV9 and TRBJ2-2, with a possible D match to TRBD2 (5 bases). V was pared by 4 bases and J by 5 bases, with 18 bases between. Germline lookup yields CDR1 SGDLS and CDR2 YYNGEE. This CDR3 spans 16 amino acids. The CDR3 nucleotides read TGTGCCAGCAGCTACCTAGGCGCCTCGGGAACCGGGGAGCTGTTTTTT. Translation: CASSYLGASGTGELFF.

The chain combines TRBV2 with TRBJ2-2; TRBD2 is a possible D gene (5 bases). The CDR3 is made up of 16 amino acids. Germline V gene data show CDR1 as SNHLY and CDR2 as FYNNEI. The V end was cut by 7 bases, the J end by 0 bases, with 15 bases between. In DNA, the CDR3 is TGTGCCAGCAAGGCTAACGGGAACGCGAACACCGGGGAGCTGTTTTTT. Amino acids: CASKANGNANTGELFF.

Many counts were recorded for this clonotype. This chain uses TRBV25-1 with TRBJ2-2; D may match TRBD1 or TRBD2 (6 bases each). Germline-derived CDR1 and CDR2 are MGHDK and SYGVNS. The length of the CDR3 is 14 residues. Trimming pared 6 bases from V and 0 bases from J, leaving 8 bases between. The CDR3 region is CASRRGANTGELFF. In DNA form, the CDR3 reads TGTGCCAGCAGAAGGGGGGCGAACACCGGGGAGCTGTTTTTT.

This clonotype was counted once. The V and J genes are TRBV15 and TRBJ1-5, with a tentative D call TRBD1 (6 bases). Germline CDR1 LNHNV, CDR2 YYDKDF (reference sequence). This CDR3 comprises 15 residues. Between the trimmed V and J ends, which lost 7 bases and 9 bases, there was a span of 22 bases. Here the CDR3 reads CATKTGTWEGSPQHF. The CDR3 DNA follows: TGTGCCACCAAAACAGGGACTTGGGAGGGTTCGCCCCAGCATTTT.

The CDR3 DNA sequence: TGTGCCAGCAGCCGAGGCGGTAGCGGGGGCCAAGAGACCCAGTACTTC. Translation gives CASSRGGSGGQETQYF. The chain combines TRBV4-2 with TRBJ2-5, with 9 bases lining up with TRBD2. CDR1 and CDR2 (germline): LGHNA, YNFKEQ. The V and J ends lost 4 bases and 1 base, in that order; junction bases with no gene match: 7. The CDR3 length is 16 residues.

The rearrangement uses TRBV30 and TRBJ2-2, with 14 bases fitting TRBD2. Germline CDR1 and CDR2: GTSNPN and SVGIG (reference sequence). V shed 0 bases and J 5 bases; nucleotides not matched to a gene: 8. CDR3 size: 18 residues. CDR3 amino acids: CAWSVPTSGRVRTGELFF. The CDR3 region has the DNA TGTGCCTGGAGTGTTCCGACTAGCGGGAGGGTACGAACCGGGGAGCTGTTTTTT. The full variable domain, rest sourced from reference TRBV30 and TRBJ2-2, is SQTIHQWPATLVQPVGSPLSLECTVEGTSNPNLYWYRQAAGRGLQLLFYSVGIGQISSEVPQNLSASRPQDRQFILSSKKLLLSDSGFYLCAWSVPTSGRVRTGELFFGEGSRLTVL.

This clonotype occurred many times. The V gene is TRBV12-3 or TRBV12-4, the J gene TRBJ2-4; TRBD2 agrees at 14 bases. This CDR3 region has 20 residues. The J segment lost 0 bases and the V segment lost 5 bases, leaving 12 bases of the junction unmatched. The chain's CDR3 is CASSLRLAGGRGSAKNIQYF. Written as DNA, the CDR3 is TGTGCCAGCAGTCTTCGACTAGCGGGGGGGCGTGGCTCAGCCAAAAACATTCAGTACTTC.

The chain employs TRBV7-6 and TRBJ2-2; D may be TRBD1 (6 bases). The germline gives CDR1 SGHVS, CDR2 FNYEAQ. Trimming stripped 2 bases from V and 1 base from J, with 11 bases between. The CDR3 totals 16 residues. The CDR3, as DNA: TGTGCCAGCAGCTTAAACGCAGGGGAGAACACCGGGGAGCTGTTTTTT. Translation: CASSLNAGENTGELFF.

This clonotype was picked up a small number of times. This chain joins TRBV12-3 or TRBV12-4 and TRBJ2-7; 7 bases fit TRBD2. The CDR3 extends over 12 amino acids. Trimming removed 6 bases from V and 7 bases from J; junction bases left unmatched: 6. In DNA, the CDR3 is TGTGCCAGCAGCCTTTGGGGGGGGGAGCAGTACTTC. As protein: CASSLWGGEQYF.

This clonotype appeared a few times. V gene TRBV5-6 combines with J gene TRBJ1-2, with D uncertain. Germline V gene lookup returns CDR1 SGHDT and CDR2 YYEEEE. The length of the CDR3 is 12 residues. V was cut by 1 base and J by 8 bases, with 9 bases left in between. The CDR3, as DNA: TGTGCCAGCAGCTTGCCCGGGAGGGGCTACACCTTC. This translates into CASSLPGRGYTF.

The V and J genes are TRBV24-1 and TRBJ2-3, with 8 bases that match TRBD2. This CDR3 is 14 amino acids long. Germline-derived CDR1 and CDR2 are KGHDR and SFDVKD. The V gene end was trimmed by 4 bases and the J gene end by 3 bases; junction bases not matched to a gene: 2. The CDR3 DNA reads as TGTGCCACCAGTGAACGGGGGGGGACAGATACGCAGTATTTT. It specifies CATSERGGTDTQYF.

The chain couples TRBV11-2 to TRBJ2-3, with D unresolved. The germline V gene encodes CDR1 SGHAT and CDR2 FQNNGV. The length of the CDR3 is 13 residues. V was pared by 4 bases and J by 2 bases, with 7 bases between. The CDR3 loop is CASSSSFTDTQYF. The CDR3, as DNA: TGTGCCAGCAGCTCTAGTTTCACAGATACGCAGTATTTT.

This clonotype was seen ten or more times. The chain joins TRBV11-2 to TRBJ2-5; the D gene could be TRBD1 or TRBD2 (6 bases each). CDR1 is SGHAT, CDR2 FQNNGV, per germline. The CDR3 has 12 amino acids. V was clipped by 5 bases and J by 5 bases, with 9 bases between them. As DNA, the CDR3 is TGTGCCAGCAGCACGGGGGCGGAGACCCAGTACTTC. This sequence encodes CASSTGAETQYF.

The sample holds a few counts of this clonotype. The chain combines TRBV20-1 with TRBJ2-3; D not resolved. Germline lookup yields CDR1 DFQATT and CDR2 SNEGSKA (reference sequence). Trimming shortened V by 1 base and J by 1 base, and 15 bases separated the two germline ends. This CDR3 region has 16 residues. CDR3 in DNA: TGCAGTGCTAGAGGTCGGATCGCCTTCGGCACAGATACGCAGTATTTT. It codes for CSARGRIAFGTDTQYF.

This clonotype was picked up a small number of times. J is TRBJ2-7 and V is TRBV7-2; weak D call: TRBD1 (5 bases). Germline assignment: CDR1 SGHTA and CDR2 FQGNSA. The CDR3 consists of 14 residues. Trimming removed 4 bases from V and 3 bases from J, with 13 bases in between. The CDR3 coding sequence is TGTGCCAGCAGCTCTTGGGCAGGGAACTACGAGCAGTACTTC. This codes for CASSSWAGNYEQYF.

This chain uses TRBV10-3 with TRBJ2-5, with D possibly matching TRBD2 (5 bases). V was trimmed by 11 bases and J by 3 bases, leaving 22 bases between them. Germline V CDR1 and CDR2: ENHRY, SYGVKD. The CDR3 is 15 residues long. The CDR3 reads CAAEDKDSNKETQYF. As DNA, the CDR3 is TGTGCCGCGGAAGATAAGGACTCGAATAAAGAGACCCAGTACTTC.

This clonotype was counted between two and nine times. The rearrangement uses TRBV5-4 and TRBJ2-7; the match to TRBD1 covers 8 bases. Germline loops: CDR1 SGHNT, CDR2 YYREEE (reference sequence). The CDR3 has 15 residues. J was trimmed by 3 bases and V by 1 base; bases with no gene match: 6. The CDR3 DNA follows: TGTGCCAGCAGCTTGCAGGCACAGGGGGGCTACGAGCAGTACTTC. Its translation is CASSLQAQGGYEQYF.

The J gene is TRBJ2-5, the V gene TRBV7-2, with D possibly being TRBD1 or TRBD2 (6 bases each). The V and J ends lost 5 bases and 4 bases respectively, with 20 bases between them. CDR3 length: 16 residues. Germline CDR1 reads SGHTA; CDR2 reads FQGNSA. CDR3 nucleotide sequence: TGTGCCAGCAGCCCCTGGGGGCACCGGGGGCGAGAGACCCAGTACTTC. It specifies CASSPWGHRGRETQYF. Complete variable domain (other parts from reference TRBV7-2 and TRBJ2-5): GAGVSQSPSNKVTEKGKDVELRCDPISGHTALYWYRQSLGQGLEFLIYFQGNSAPDKSGLPSDRFSAERTGGSVSTLTIQRTQQEDSAVYLCASSPWGHRGRETQYFGPGTRLLVL.

The V and J genes are TRBV9 and TRBJ2-7, with unresolved D. The CDR3 has 13 residues. Looked up from germline, CDR1 is SGDLS and CDR2 is YYNGEE. Between the trimmed V and J ends, which lost 4 bases and 6 bases, there was a span of 14 bases. CDR3 loop: CASSPRSTTEQYF. The CDR3 DNA sequence: TGTGCCAGCAGCCCCCGATCGACGACCGAGCAGTACTTC.

J is TRBJ2-1 and V is TRBV29-1; 7 bases line up with TRBD2. The CDR3 sequence is 11 residues long. Germline V CDR1 and CDR2: SQVTM, ANQGSEA. After removal of 5 bases from V and 10 bases from J, the junction contained 5 bases not matched to a gene. In DNA form, the CDR3 reads TGCAGCGTTCGCCTACTAGCGGAGCAGTTCTTC. Amino acid sequence: CSVRLLAEQFF.

In this sample, this clonotype turned up a few times. The chain combines TRBV5-8 with TRBJ1-5; D unresolved. This CDR3 contains 13 residues. V dropped 2 bases and J dropped 7 bases, with 10 bases sitting between them. Per the germline V gene, CDR1 is SGHTS and CDR2 is YDEGEE. The CDR3 here is CASSFVGMQPQHF. DNA of the CDR3: TGTGCCAGCAGCTTCGTGGGGATGCAGCCCCAGCATTTT.

This clonotype was found a few times. The CDR3 region is CSASRAGSGKTGETQYF. CDR3 nucleotides: TGCAGTGCTTCTAGAGCGGGGTCAGGTAAAACCGGAGAGACCCAGTACTTC. The chain recombines TRBV20-1 with TRBJ2-5, with 7 bases aligning to TRBD2. The CDR3 sequence is 17 residues long. CDR1 and CDR2 (germline): DFQATT, SNEGSKA (reference sequence). V lost 5 bases to trimming and J lost 4 bases; unmatched junction nucleotides: 19.

This clonotype turned up a few times. The chain has TRBV6-6 and TRBJ1-3; D not certain. Trimming removed 4 bases at V and 7 bases at J, with 11 bases between. Germline V gives CDR1 MNHNY, CDR2 SVGAGI (reference sequence). CDR3 size: 13 residues. The DNA for the CDR3 is TGTGCCAGCAGTTCCCTAACAGAGAACACCATATATTTT. Translation gives CASSSLTENTIYF.

The V and J genes are TRBV6-1 and TRBJ2-3, with 11 nucleotides matching TRBD2. Germline assignment: CDR1 MNHNS and CDR2 SASEGT. CDR3 length: 16 residues. The ends lost 6 bases at V and 7 bases at J; junction bases unmatched: 12. CDR3 sequence: CASRLLAGGLSNTQYF. The CDR3 nucleotides read TGTGCCAGCAGACTTCTAGCGGGAGGTTTATCAAATACGCAGTATTTT.